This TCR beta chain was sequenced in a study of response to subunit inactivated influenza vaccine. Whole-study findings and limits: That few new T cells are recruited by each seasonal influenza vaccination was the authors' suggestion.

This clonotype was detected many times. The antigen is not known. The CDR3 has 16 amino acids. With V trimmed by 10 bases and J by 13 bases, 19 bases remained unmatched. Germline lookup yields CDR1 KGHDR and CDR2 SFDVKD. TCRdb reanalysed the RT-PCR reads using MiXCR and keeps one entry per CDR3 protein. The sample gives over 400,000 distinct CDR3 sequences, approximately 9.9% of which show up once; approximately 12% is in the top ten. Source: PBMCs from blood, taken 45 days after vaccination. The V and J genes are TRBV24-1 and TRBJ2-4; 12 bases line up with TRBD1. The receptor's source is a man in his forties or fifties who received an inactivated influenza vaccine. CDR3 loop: CATSHTGTGGAEHQYF. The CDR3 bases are TGTGCCACAAGCCATACCGGGACAGGGGGCGCAGAACACCAGTACTTC.